The 10 T cell receptor beta chains presented below share a single source sample, sequenced in a study of beta chain features in type 1 diabetes. Overall study findings and caveats: For Type 1 diabetes patients, all four CD4+ subsets carried TCRB CDR3s that were moderately but significantly shorter.

For these receptors, no antigen is known. TCRB transcripts that were expressed got sequenced, as all of the isolated RNA had been reverse transcribed. The protocol was immunoSEQ multiplex PCR, while the TCRdb copy is restricted to in-frame clones and leaves out a portion. This table holds 250,000 to 300,000 clones, roughly 25% found once. Input material: naive CD4+ T cells from blood. All receptors derive from a woman aged 25 to 45 with type 1 diabetes.

V is TRBV7-2 and J is TRBJ2-3, with 8 bases aligning to TRBD1. The CDR3 is 16 residues long. V shed 5 bases and J 4 bases; nucleotides not matched to a gene: 11. Germline V gene data show CDR1 as SGHTA and CDR2 as FQGNSA. CDR3 sequence (DNA): TGTGCCAGCAGCCGCCCTCGACAGGGGTTCCCAGATACGCAGTATTTT. This translates into CASSRPRQGFPDTQYF.

About this clone: The sample contains more than one DNA sequence encoding this CDR3. The chain has TRBV9 and TRBJ1-2; D may be TRBD1 (6 bases). The CDR3 sequence is 12 residues long. Germline values: CDR1 SGDLS, CDR2 YYNGEE. Trimming cost V 2 bases and J 8 bases, with 10 bases left between them. The CDR3 protein is CASSVSGGGYTF. The CDR3 nucleotides read TGTGCCAGCAGCGTTTCGGGGGGCGGCTACACCTTC.

The count of this clone is one. The chain is built from TRBV7-9 and TRBJ1-1; D not certain. Germline V lookup: CDR1 SEHNR, CDR2 FQNEAQ (reference sequence). Between the trimmed V and J ends, which lost 4 bases and 7 bases, there was a span of 7 bases. The CDR3 has 11 residues. The CDR3 bases are TGTGCCAGCAGCTCTGCGAGTGAAGCTTTCTTT. Amino acids: CASSSASEAFF.

Details on this clone: The sample carries other DNA sequences with the same CDR3. The chain has TRBV5-1 and TRBJ2-5; weak D call: TRBD2 (6 bases). Germline V lookup: CDR1 SGHRS, CDR2 YFSETQ. CDR3 size: 13 residues. The V end lost 2 bases, the J end lost 3 bases, and 8 bases lay between the germline ends. The CDR3 DNA follows: TGCGCCAGCAGCTTCGGGGGAGAAGAGACCCAGTACTTC. Protein sequence: CASSFGGEETQYF.

This clone appeared a single time. This chain links TRBV2 with TRBJ2-1; the D is unclear. V was trimmed by 9 bases and J by 0 bases, leaving 9 bases between them. CDR1 and CDR2 from the germline V gene are SNHLY and FYNNEI. The CDR3 contains 13 residues. The CDR3 loop reads CASRRSSYNEQFF. The CDR3 coding sequence is TGTGCCAGTAGGAGAAGCTCCTACAATGAGCAGTTCTTC. Complete variable domain (other parts from reference TRBV2 and TRBJ2-1): EPEVTQTPSHQVTQMGQEVILRCVPISNHLYFYWYRQILGQKVEFLVSFYNNEISEKSEIFDDQFSVERPDGSNFTLKIRSTKLEDSAMYFCASRRSSYNEQFFGPGTRLTVL.

This sequence joins TRBV19 and TRBJ2-3; 7 bases agree with TRBD1. There are 16 residues in the CDR3. V dropped 6 bases and J dropped 2; count of bases not matched to a gene: 11. Germline V gives CDR1 LNHDA, CDR2 SQIVND (reference sequence). The CDR3 coding sequence is TGTGCCAGTAGATTCCGGGACAGCCACATCACAGATACGCAGTATTTT. It translates to CASRFRDSHITDTQYF.

The chain uses TRBV20-1 and TRBJ2-1; no firm D call. The CDR3 is 11 residues long. V was trimmed by 6 bases and J by 9 bases, leaving 12 bases between them. From germline, CDR1 is DFQATT and CDR2 SNEGSKA (reference sequence). This chain's CDR3 is CSAYALSEQFF. For the CDR3, the DNA is TGCAGTGCCTACGCGTTGAGTGAGCAGTTCTTC.

The rearrangement uses TRBV7-6 and TRBJ1-4; D unclear. In germline, CDR1 is SGHVS, CDR2 FNYEAQ. The CDR3 runs 15 residues. V was trimmed by 5 bases and J by 3 bases, leaving 13 bases between them. Written as DNA, the CDR3 is TGTGCCAGCAGCCCCCGTGCATCAGCTAATGAAAAACTGTTTTTT. Its protein product is CASSPRASANEKLFF.

The rearrangement uses TRBV29-1 and TRBJ1-5; D is uncertain. The germline V gene encodes CDR1 SQVTM and CDR2 ANQGSEA. The CDR3 length is 12 residues. CDR3 in DNA: TGCAGGAGTGACTGTCTGAATCAGCCCCAGCATTTT. This gives the protein CRSDCLNQPQHF.

The rearrangement joins TRBV6-5 to TRBJ2-1, with 7 bases aligning to TRBD2. This CDR3 comprises 13 residues. Germline loops: CDR1 MNHEY, CDR2 SVGAGI. Losses at the gene ends were 7 bases for V and 4 bases for J; bases not matched to a gene: 4. The CDR3 region has the DNA TGTGCCAGCAACCGAGCGGGGTACAATGAGCAGTTCTTC. Amino acid sequence: CASNRAGYNEQFF.